This paragraph reports one T cell receptor beta chain. The antigen is not known. These data come from a study of cytomegalovirus exposure and HLA in healthy donors. Study-level background: Of around 410 genotyped donors, 80% to 85% grouped in the Caucasian-associated ancestry cluster.

V lost 2 bases, J lost 1 base, and 8 bases stayed unmatched. The CDR3 contains 17 residues. Germline-derived CDR1 and CDR2 are LGHNA and YNFKEQ. Both 60 Vbeta primers and 13 Jbeta primers went into the PCR. The protocol was immunoSEQ multiplex PCR, while the TCRdb copy is restricted to in-frame clones and leaves out a portion. The sample lists over 150,000 clones; about 75% were seen once. Study findings and constraints: Analyses of presence and absence presupposed an approximately uniform sequencing depth across donors.

The sequenced sample consisted of PBMCs. The sequence came from a male donor in good health and CMV-seronegative. The chain joins TRBV4-2 to TRBJ2-1, with 7 bases aligning to TRBD2. CDR3 protein: CASSQSLAGESYNEQFF. In DNA, the CDR3 is TGTGCCAGCAGCCAATCTTTGGCGGGAGAATCCTACAATGAGCAGTTCTTC.